One sample yielded the 16 T cell receptor beta chains listed below, sequenced in a study of T-cell reconstitution after alpha-beta-depleted transplantation in children. The authors prepared the TCRbeta library with unique molecular identifiers. TCRdb reprocessed the PCR reads via MiXCR and lists one record per CDR3 protein. This sample yields about 420,000 distinct CDR3 sequences, of which roughly 10% are seen a single time; nearly 5.5% belongs to the top ten. The specimen was PBMCs from the stem cell graft donor, collected from the stem cell graft. The receptors originated from a human donor who donated a stem cell graft to a child with acute myeloid leukemia.

There are many counts of this clonotype. The chain couples TRBV20-1 to TRBJ1-1; no definite D call. Germline V gene lookup returns CDR1 DFQATT and CDR2 SNEGSKA (reference sequence). The V end lost 0 bases, the J end lost 1 base, and 9 bases lay between the germline ends. The CDR3 is made up of 14 amino acids. In DNA, the CDR3 is TGCAGTGCTAGAGATGTGGGCCGGAACACTGAAGCTTTCTTT. This sequence encodes CSARDVGRNTEAFF.

This chain uses TRBV5-1 with TRBJ2-3; 13 positions agree with TRBD2. The ends lost 3 bases at V and 3 bases at J; junction bases unmatched: 7. Germline V CDR1 and CDR2: SGHRS, YFSETQ. CDR3 length: 17 residues. In nucleotides, the CDR3 is TGCGCCAGCAGCTCCTGGACTAGCGGGAGAGCAACAGATACGCAGTATTTT. It codes for CASSSWTSGRATDTQYF.

This sequence joins TRBV10-3 and TRBJ2-7; D is possibly TRBD2 (6 bases). The CDR3 has 14 residues. The V end was cut by 7 bases, the J end by 3 bases, with 16 bases between. The germline V gene has CDR1 ENHRY and CDR2 SYGVKD. This CDR3 reads CAIKGRDEDYEQYF. In DNA form, the CDR3 reads TGTGCCATCAAAGGGCGGGATGAGGACTACGAGCAGTACTTC.

Written as DNA, the CDR3 is TGCAGTGCTAGAGGGGCGACTAGCGGGGATCTCTACGAGCAGTACTTC. Its translation: CSARGATSGDLYEQYF. This chain joins TRBV20-1 and TRBJ2-7; 11 bases map to TRBD2. CDR3 size: 16 residues. Germline V CDR1 and CDR2: DFQATT, SNEGSKA (reference sequence). The ends lost 1 base at V and 3 bases at J; junction bases unmatched: 8.

The V and J genes are TRBV5-5 and TRBJ1-2; D possibly corresponds to TRBD1 (5 bases). Germline V gene lookup returns CDR1 SGHKS and CDR2 YYEKEE (reference sequence). The V end lost 5 bases, the J end lost 6 bases, and 14 bases lay between the germline ends. The CDR3 sequence is 13 residues long. The CDR3 coding sequence is TGTGCCAGCAGTTCCATGGGGGGGGATGGCTACACCTTC. Amino acids: CASSSMGGDGYTF.

This clonotype showed up many times. This rearrangement joins TRBV20-1 to TRBJ1-2; no definite D call. Trimming removed 1 base from V and 7 bases from J, with 7 bases in between. Germline loops: CDR1 DFQATT, CDR2 SNEGSKA (reference sequence). This CDR3 comprises 11 residues. CDR3 region: CSARGPGGYTF. CDR3 DNA: TGCAGTGCTAGAGGTCCGGGTGGCTACACCTTC.

This clonotype appeared many times. The chain couples TRBV20-1 to TRBJ1-2; D call uncertain. This CDR3 is built from 12 residues. The germline V gene has CDR1 DFQATT and CDR2 SNEGSKA (reference sequence). V dropped 4 bases and J dropped 2 bases, with 8 bases sitting between them. The CDR3 DNA follows: TGCAGTGCTAAAGTCAGGAACTATGGCTACACCTTC. Encoded protein: CSAKVRNYGYTF.

As for this clonotype: A much larger clone is a single base away; this may be a read error. This chain links TRBV7-6 with TRBJ2-2, with 13 nucleotides matching TRBD2. The CDR3 runs 19 residues. Germline V gene lookup returns CDR1 SGHVS and CDR2 FNYEAQ. In DNA form, the CDR3 reads TGTGCCATCAGCTTATTCGGCCCGACTAGCGGGGGGATCACCGGGGAGCTGTTTTTT. This gives the protein CAISLFGPTSGGITGELFF.

The chain combines TRBV6-2 or TRBV6-3 with TRBJ1-1; maybe TRBD1 (5 bases). Trimming cost V 5 bases and J 0 bases, with 7 bases left between them. Looked up from germline, CDR1 is MNHEY and CDR2 is SVGEGT. CDR3 length: 13 residues. The CDR3 region is CASSGTVNTEAFF. CDR3 nucleotide sequence: TGTGCCAGCAGTGGGACGGTGAACACTGAAGCTTTCTTT.

This clonotype was recorded many times. This chain joins TRBV29-1 and TRBJ1-1; TRBD1 matches 8 bases. The length of the CDR3 is 12 residues. Germline V gene data show CDR1 as SQVTM and CDR2 as ANQGSEA. V shed 5 bases and J 4 bases; nucleotides not matched to a gene: 3. The CDR3 sequence is CSVTGGFTEAFF. The DNA for the CDR3 is TGCAGCGTTACAGGGGGATTCACTGAAGCTTTCTTT.

This chain uses TRBV3-1 with TRBJ2-1; no reliable D call. This CDR3 contains 16 residues. With 0 bases removed from V and 4 bases from J, the gap between germline ends came to 13 bases. Germline lookup yields CDR1 LGHDT and CDR2 YNNKEL (reference sequence). The CDR3 bases are TGTGCCAGCAGCCAAGAAGGAGAAGGCCGGTACAATGAGCAGTTCTTC. Translating it yields CASSQEGEGRYNEQFF.

This clonotype has just a few counts. The chain combines TRBV7-3 with TRBJ2-1, with D perhaps TRBD1 (5 bases). CDR1 is SGHTA and CDR2 is FQGTGA in the germline V gene. V was cut by 2 bases and J by 7 bases, with 9 bases left in between. The CDR3 is 13 amino acids. The CDR3 nucleotides read TGTGCCAGCAGCTTATCGACAGTAAATGAGCAGTTCTTC. Translated, it gives CASSLSTVNEQFF. Combining the CDR3 with reference TRBV7-3 and TRBJ2-1 gives the whole variable domain GAGVSQTPSNKVTEKGKYVELRCDPISGHTALYWYRQSLGQGPEFLIYFQGTGAADDSGLPNDRFFAVRPEGSVSTLKIQRTERGDSAVYLCASSLSTVNEQFFGPGTRLTVL.

The gene calls are TRBV6-5 and TRBJ1-1; no definite D call. The CDR3 extends over 11 amino acids. From germline, CDR1 is MNHEY and CDR2 SVGAGI. Between the trimmed V and J ends, which lost 8 bases and 8 bases, there was a span of 12 bases. CDR3 in amino acids: CASGPNTEAFF. The DNA for the CDR3 is TGTGCCAGCGGGCCAAATACCGAAGCTTTCTTT.

The chain combines TRBV7-8 with TRBJ2-3, with 7 nucleotides matching TRBD2. Per germline, CDR1 SGHVS and CDR2 FQNEAQ. The CDR3 is 17 amino acids. V trimming: 4 bases; J trimming: 1 base; junction bases outside the gene matches: 11. The CDR3 region has the DNA TGTGCCAGCAGCTCGCAAGGGACTATATCGCGCACAGATACGCAGTATTTT. Amino acid sequence: CASSSQGTISRTDTQYF.

The chain couples TRBV5-6 to TRBJ1-1, with D tentatively TRBD1 (6 bases). Germline lookup yields CDR1 SGHDT and CDR2 YYEEEE. The length of the CDR3 is 15 residues. Trimming took off 1 base at V and 1 base at J, with 11 bases between the two ends. The CDR3 loop is CASSLNDRWNTEAFF. CDR3 DNA sequence: TGTGCCAGCAGCTTGAATGACAGGTGGAACACTGAAGCTTTCTTT.

The V gene is TRBV30, the J gene TRBJ2-3; TRBD2 is a possible D gene (5 bases). Between the trimmed V and J ends, which lost 4 bases and 3 bases, there was a span of 11 bases. Germline V gene data show CDR1 as GTSNPN and CDR2 as SVGIG (reference sequence). The CDR3 consists of 13 residues. The chain's CDR3 is CAWTLARTDTQYF. The CDR3 nucleotides read TGTGCCTGGACGCTAGCCCGGACAGATACGCAGTATTTT.